One T cell receptor beta chain is described in this entry. This clonotype has a count of ten or more. Which antigen it targets is not known. Nothing much larger sits one base from this clone, and base qualities are not available. The CDR3 runs 16 residues from the cysteine to the phenylalanine. The entry retains the CDR3 DNA only, 48 bases that are in frame from base 1. V is cut back by 3 bases and J by 6 bases, with 10 bases in the junction unmatched. From a lookup of the germline V gene, CDR1 and CDR2 are SGDLS and YYNGEE. This record comes from a study of regulatory T cells in long-lasting Graves disease (dated by TCRdb to about 2021). Notes on the research overall: Patients with newly diagnosed Graves' disease had been on antithyroid drugs for under 3 months. Patients with persistent Graves' disease were compared with patients with newly diagnosed Graves' disease using TCR sequencing and RNA sequencing of peripheral blood. The study was registered as a clinical trial and conducted in China. A total of around 35 samples were covered by TCR sequencing, comprising around 13 persistent and around 20 newly diagnosed Graves' disease patients.

The sample's time point label, decoded: newly diagnosed GD, antithyroid drugs for less than 3 months. For both TCR sequencing and RNA sequencing, RNA was extracted from PBMCs using TRIzol. The diagnosis of Graves' disease was made according to American Thyroid Association guidelines. Recruitment of patients was carried out at an endocrinology department in Xi'an, China. Each patient gave roughly 8.4 milliliters of peripheral blood, collected in an EDTA anticoagulant tube. PBMCs were isolated by Ficoll Paque Plus density gradient separation without further T cell sorting. An Agilent 2100 Bioanalyzer and agarose gel were used to assess RNA quality, and a NanoDrop 2000 was used to measure RNA concentration. Overall results and qualifications from the work: Persistent patients shared more public clonotypes among themselves (fewer than 3,000) than newly diagnosed patients did (approximately 970). The authors noted that the small sample size was a limitation that may lower accuracy. Sequencing and analysis were restricted to the TCR beta chain. Persistent disease showed preferential use of TRBV28, TRBJ1-2 and TRBJ2-5, whereas newly diagnosed disease favored TRBV20-1 and TRBJ2-1. Compared with newly diagnosed patients, patients with persistent Graves' disease had lower TCR Shannon entropy and fewer highly expanded clones, which suggests clonal expansion. The study examined only peripheral blood because the primary lesion, thyroid tissue, could not be accessed.

The library was generated by multiplex PCR. Sequenced on an Illumina HiSeq 4000. iRepertoire HTBI primers and Arm-PCR amplification of CDR3 regions were used to construct TCR beta libraries. Gel purification was performed on PCR products prior to sequencing. Turning to the authors' computational methods: Gene usage analysis of CDR3 amino acid clonotypes used the approximately 62 TRBV and fewer than 15 TRBJ segments found across samples. COPE and FqMerger were used to merge filtered high-quality paired reads into contigs. Contigs were aligned with BLAST to IMGT TRBV, TRBD and TRBJ reference genes, and CDR3 was defined per IMGT. Clonotypes above 0.1% frequency were classified as highly expanded clones. Repertoire diversity was measured by Shannon entropy, and V-J evenness by the Gini coefficient. Clonotypes shared by more than one individual were considered public. The public reads were run again by TCRdb, first through fastp at Q25 and then through MiXCR, and only productive beta chains were kept. Records with the same CDR3 protein are collapsed into one entry carrying the most frequent genes and DNA. The V and J calls and clone size are TCRdb's, not the authors'. This sample has hundreds of thousands of distinct CDR3 sequences in its table, and 15% to 20% of those were observed once. Jointly, the top ten make up more than 35% of the sample.

Sequenced material: peripheral blood mononuclear cells (PBMCs), taken at new diagnosis, from a patient treated with antithyroid drugs. The V gene is TRBV9 and the J gene is TRBJ2-1; TRBD2 fits 9 bases in the junction. The sequence was obtained from a female donor with Graves disease. The nucleotide sequence is given as TGTGCCAGCAGCGACGAAATAGCGGGAGCGCGCAATGAGCAGTTCTTC. The translation is CASSDEIAGARNEQFF.